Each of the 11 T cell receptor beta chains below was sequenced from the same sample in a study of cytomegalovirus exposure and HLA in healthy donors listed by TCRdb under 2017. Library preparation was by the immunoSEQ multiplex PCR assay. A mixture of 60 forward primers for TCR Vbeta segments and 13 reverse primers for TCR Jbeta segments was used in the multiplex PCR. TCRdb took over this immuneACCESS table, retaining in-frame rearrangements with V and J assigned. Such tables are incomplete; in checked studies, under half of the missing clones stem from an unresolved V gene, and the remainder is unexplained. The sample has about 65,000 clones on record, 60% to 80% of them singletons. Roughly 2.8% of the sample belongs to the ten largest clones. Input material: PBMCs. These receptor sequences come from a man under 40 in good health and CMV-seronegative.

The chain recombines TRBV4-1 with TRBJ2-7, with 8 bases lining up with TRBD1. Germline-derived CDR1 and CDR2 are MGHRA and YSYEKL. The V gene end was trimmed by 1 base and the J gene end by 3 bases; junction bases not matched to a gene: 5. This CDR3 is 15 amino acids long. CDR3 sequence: CASSQVTGGGYEQYF. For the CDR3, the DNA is TGCGCCAGCAGCCAAGTAACAGGGGGAGGCTACGAGCAGTACTTC.

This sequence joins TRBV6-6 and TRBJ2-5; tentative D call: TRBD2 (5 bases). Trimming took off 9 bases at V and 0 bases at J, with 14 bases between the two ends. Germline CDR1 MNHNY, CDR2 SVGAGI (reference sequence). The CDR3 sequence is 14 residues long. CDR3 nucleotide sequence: TGTGCCAGTAACCCCGGGATGAACCAAGAGACCCAGTACTTC. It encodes CASNPGMNQETQYF.

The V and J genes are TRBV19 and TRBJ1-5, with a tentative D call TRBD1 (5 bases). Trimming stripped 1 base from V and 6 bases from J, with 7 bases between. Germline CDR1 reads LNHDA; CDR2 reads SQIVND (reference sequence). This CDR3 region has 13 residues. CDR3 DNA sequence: TGTGCCAGTAGTATAGGGGGGGGTCAGCCCCAGCATTTT. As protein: CASSIGGGQPQHF.

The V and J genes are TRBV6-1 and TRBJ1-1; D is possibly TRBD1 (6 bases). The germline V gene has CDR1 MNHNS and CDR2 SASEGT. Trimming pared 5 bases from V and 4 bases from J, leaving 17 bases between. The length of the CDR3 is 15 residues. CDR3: CASSPRTLGATEAFF. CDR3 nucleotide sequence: TGTGCCAGCAGTCCCCGGACTTTGGGGGCCACTGAAGCTTTCTTT.

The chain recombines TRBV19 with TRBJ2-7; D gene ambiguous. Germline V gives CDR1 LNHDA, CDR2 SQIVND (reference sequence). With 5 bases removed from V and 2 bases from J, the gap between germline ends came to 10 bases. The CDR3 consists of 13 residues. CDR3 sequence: CASSHFTAYEQYF. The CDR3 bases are TGTGCCAGTAGTCACTTCACGGCCTACGAGCAGTACTTC.

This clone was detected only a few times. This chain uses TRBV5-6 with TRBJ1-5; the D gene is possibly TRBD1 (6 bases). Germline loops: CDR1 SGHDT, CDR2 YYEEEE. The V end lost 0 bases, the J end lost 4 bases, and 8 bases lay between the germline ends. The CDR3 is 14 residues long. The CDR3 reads CASSLGGQNQPQHF. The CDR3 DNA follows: TGTGCCAGCAGCTTGGGTGGACAGAATCAGCCCCAGCATTTT.

The CDR3 here is CAWKTGYEQYF. The CDR3 DNA follows: TGTGCCTGGAAGACAGGCTACGAGCAGTACTTC. The chain links TRBV30 to TRBJ2-7; a possible D gene is TRBD1 (6 bases). Germline V gene data show CDR1 as GTSNPN and CDR2 as SVGIG (reference sequence). The CDR3 runs to 11 residues. The V and J ends lost 4 bases and 3 bases respectively, with 7 bases between them.

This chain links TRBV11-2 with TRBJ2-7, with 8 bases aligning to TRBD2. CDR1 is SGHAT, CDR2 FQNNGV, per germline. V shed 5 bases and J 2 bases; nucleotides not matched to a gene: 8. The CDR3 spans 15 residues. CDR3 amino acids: CASSQLRGDTYEQYF. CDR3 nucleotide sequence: TGTGCCAGCAGCCAATTGCGGGGGGATACCTACGAGCAGTACTTC.

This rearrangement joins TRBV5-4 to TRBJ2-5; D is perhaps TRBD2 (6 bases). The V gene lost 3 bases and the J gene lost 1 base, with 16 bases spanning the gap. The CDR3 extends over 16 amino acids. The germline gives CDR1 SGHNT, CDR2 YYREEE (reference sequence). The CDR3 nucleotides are TGTGCCAGCAGCTCGATTGGGACCGGGGGCCAAGAGACCCAGTACTTC. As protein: CASSSIGTGGQETQYF.

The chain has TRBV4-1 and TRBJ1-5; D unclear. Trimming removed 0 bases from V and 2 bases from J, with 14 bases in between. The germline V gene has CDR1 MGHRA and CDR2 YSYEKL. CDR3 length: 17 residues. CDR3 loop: CASSQDSGVAGNQPQHF. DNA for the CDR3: TGCGCCAGCAGCCAAGATTCCGGGGTTGCGGGCAATCAGCCCCAGCATTTT.

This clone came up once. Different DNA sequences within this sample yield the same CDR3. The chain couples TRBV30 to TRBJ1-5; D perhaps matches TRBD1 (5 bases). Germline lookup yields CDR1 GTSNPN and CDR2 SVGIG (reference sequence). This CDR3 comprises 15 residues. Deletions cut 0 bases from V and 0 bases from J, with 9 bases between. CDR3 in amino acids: CAWSVPGYSNQPQHF. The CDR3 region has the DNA TGTGCCTGGAGTGTACCAGGGTATAGCAATCAGCCCCAGCATTTT.